The 23 T cell receptor beta chains listed next were all sequenced from one sample in a study of CD4 T cells in relation to SARS-CoV-2 and coronaviruses. CD4+ T cells from unexposed donors were obtained before the COVID-19 pandemic (2011-2018). The cells were cultured for about ten days before CD4+ T cells were isolated. The antigens for these receptors are not known. Sequenced by immunoSEQ multiplex PCR; TCRdb stores in-frame clones only, minus some. The profile shows tens of thousands of clones, 78% of them singletons. The sequencing sample was made of CD4+ T cells from PBMCs, cultured in vitro. The receptors come from a human donor in good health.

This clone was detected once. The chain joins TRBV7-8 to TRBJ1-3; D might be TRBD1 (5 bases). CDR1 and CDR2 from the germline V gene are SGHVS and FQNEAQ. This CDR3 has 17 amino acids. The ends were cut back, 5 bases at V and 0 bases at J, with 17 bases in the middle. This CDR3 is CASSLGTFRSSGNTIYF. Written as DNA, the CDR3 is TGTGCCAGCAGCCTCGGGACTTTTCGGAGCTCTGGAAACACCATATATTTT. Looking up the rest from reference TRBV7-8 and TRBJ1-3 gives the full variable domain: GAGVSQSPRYKVAKRGQDVALRCDPISGHVSLFWYQQALGQGPEFLTYFQNEAQLDKSGLPSDRFFAERPEGSVSTLKIQRTQQEDSAVYLCASSLGTFRSSGNTIYFGEGSWLTVV.

This clone showed up just once. This chain's CDR3 is CASSLGLLSTDTQYF. In DNA, the CDR3 is TGTGCCAGCAGCTTAGGACTCCTTAGCACAGATACGCAGTATTTT. The V call is TRBV7-9, the J call TRBJ2-3; D ambiguous. The germline V and J ends were trimmed by 1 base and 0 bases, with 8 bases remaining between them. Germline V lookup: CDR1 SEHNR, CDR2 FQNEAQ (reference sequence). The CDR3 covers 15 residues. Variable domain in full (rest from reference TRBV7-9 and TRBJ2-3): DTGVSQNPRHKITKRGQNVTFRCDPISEHNRLYWYRQTLGQGPEFLTYFQNEAQLEKSRLLSDRFSAERPKGSFSTLEIQRTEQGDSAMYLCASSLGLLSTDTQYFGPGTRLTVL.

This clone was counted only a few times. The V gene is TRBV10-1, the J gene TRBJ2-7; D is unresolved. Germline values: CDR1 WNHNN, CDR2 SYGVQD (reference sequence). The CDR3 contains 11 residues. Trimming removed 8 bases at V and 7 bases at J, with 12 bases between. CDR3 bases: TGCGCCAGCCCGACCACCGGAGAGCAGTACTTC. Its translation: CASPTTGEQYF.

This clone occurred a few times. This chain links TRBV5-4 with TRBJ2-1, with D unclear. The CDR3 is made up of 14 amino acids. Looked up from germline, CDR1 is SGHNT and CDR2 is YYREEE (reference sequence). Trimming removed 0 bases from V and 5 bases from J, with 9 bases in between. The CDR3 DNA reads TGTGCCAGCAGCTTGGCGGCCCAACACAATGAGCAGTTCTTC. It translates to CASSLAAQHNEQFF.

This chain uses TRBV5-5 with TRBJ2-7, with a weak D call TRBD2 (7 bases). The germline V gene has CDR1 SGHKS and CDR2 YYEKEE (reference sequence). The CDR3 is made up of 14 amino acids. V gave up 2 bases and J gave up 7 bases, with 16 bases separating them. In DNA, the CDR3 is TGTGCCAGCAGCTTAGACCCGGGGAGGGGGGAGCAGTACTTC. Translated: CASSLDPGRGEQYF. The entire variable domain, with the rest obtained from reference TRBV5-5 and TRBJ2-7, is as follows: DAGVTQSPTHLIKTRGQQVTLRCSPISGHKSVSWYQQVLGQGPQFIFQYYEKEERGRGNFPDRFSARQFPNYSSELNVNALLLGDSALYLCASSLDPGRGEQYFGPGTRLTVT.

The rearrangement links TRBV2 to TRBJ2-3; TRBD2 is a possible D gene (6 bases). The CDR3 sequence is 15 residues long. The V end lost 2 bases, the J end lost 4 bases, and 13 bases lay between the germline ends. The germline gives CDR1 SNHLY, CDR2 FYNNEI. The CDR3 sequence: CASSERGMGADTQYF. CDR3 nucleotides: TGTGCCAGCAGTGAACGGGGGATGGGCGCAGATACGCAGTATTTT.

This clone was seen more than once but under ten times. This rearrangement joins TRBV7-9 to TRBJ2-7; no clear D. The CDR3 length is 13 residues. The germline gives CDR1 SEHNR, CDR2 FQNEAQ (reference sequence). V was cut by 1 base and J by 5 bases, with 9 bases left in between. The CDR3 is CASSLGVVNEQYF. The DNA of the CDR3 is TGTGCCAGCAGCTTAGGTGTCGTAAACGAGCAGTACTTC.

This clone was picked up one time. This chain joins TRBV13 and TRBJ2-7, with 7 bases lining up with TRBD1. V dropped 1 base and J dropped 5; count of bases not matched to a gene: 8. Per germline, CDR1 PRHDT and CDR2 FYEKMQ (reference sequence). The CDR3 is 15 amino acids. The CDR3 nucleotides are TGTGCCAGCAGCTTAGTTTCCAGGGGGAAGAACGAGCAGTACTTC. Amino acids: CASSLVSRGKNEQYF. The full variable domain, its missing parts supplied by reference TRBV13 and TRBJ2-7, is AAGVIQSPRHLIKEKRETATLKCYPIPRHDTVYWYQQGPGQDPQFLISFYEKMQSDKGSIPDRFSAQQFSDYHSELNMSSLELGDSALYFCASSLVSRGKNEQYFGPGTRLTVT.

The chain recombines TRBV7-2 with TRBJ2-7; D remains unclear. There are 14 residues in the CDR3. Germline CDR1 reads SGHTA; CDR2 reads FQGNSA. V lost 3 bases, J lost 9 bases, and 18 bases lay in between. The CDR3 loop reads CASSFKRGATGQYF. The DNA for the CDR3 is TGTGCCAGCAGCTTTAAGAGAGGCGCTACGGGGCAGTACTTC.

This sequence joins TRBV28 and TRBJ1-2; TRBD1 matches at 7 bases. J was trimmed by 4 bases and V by 3 bases; bases with no gene match: 11. The germline CDR1 and CDR2 sequences are MDHEN and SYDVKM. The CDR3 is 16 residues long. CDR3 DNA sequence: TGTGCCAGCAGTTTCGACAGGGCCATTCCCGTCTATGGCTACACCTTC. Protein product: CASSFDRAIPVYGYTF.

V and J are TRBV5-1 and TRBJ2-5; 7 bases are shared with TRBD1. Trimming at V came to 4 bases and at J to 3 bases, leaving 6 bases not matched to a gene. CDR3 length equals 14 residues. Germline V CDR1 and CDR2: SGHRS, YFSETQ. The CDR3 coding sequence is TGCGCCAGCAGCATGGGACAGATTGAAGAGACCCAGTACTTC. This sequence encodes CASSMGQIEETQYF.

In DNA form, the CDR3 reads TGTGCCAGCAGCTTAGTTAGGGAAGAGACCCAGTACTTC. Protein: CASSLVREETQYF. This chain connects TRBV7-6 to TRBJ2-5; D remains unclear. Per germline, CDR1 SGHVS and CDR2 FNYEAQ. The CDR3 has 13 residues. Trimming removed 1 base at V and 3 bases at J, with 6 bases between.

The V and J genes are TRBV5-1 and TRBJ1-2, with D perhaps TRBD1 (5 bases). Germline CDR1 reads SGHRS; CDR2 reads YFSETQ. This CDR3 is 12 amino acids long. V was clipped by 0 bases and J by 9 bases, with 9 bases between them. The DNA for the CDR3 is TGCGCCAGCAGCTTGGATGGGACGAGCTACACCTTC. Its translation: CASSLDGTSYTF.

The chain uses TRBV3-1 (or the pseudogene TRBV3-2) and TRBJ1-1; 9 nucleotides line up with TRBD1. CDR3 size: 17 residues. The ends lost 1 base at V and 4 bases at J; junction bases unmatched: 10. The germline CDR1 and CDR2 sequences are LGHDT and YNNKEL (reference sequence). CDR3 sequence (DNA): TGTGCCAGCAGCCAAGGAATAACAGGGGGCGGTGGCACTGAAGCTTTCTTT. Protein sequence: CASSQGITGGGGTEAFF.

In this sample, this clone turned up a few times. V gene TRBV2 combines with J gene TRBJ1-2; D is ambiguous. V was shortened by 7 bases and J by 7 bases, with 10 bases between the two germline ends. This CDR3 comprises 11 residues. The germline gives CDR1 SNHLY, CDR2 FYNNEI. Here the CDR3 DNA reads TGTGCCAGCAAAGTCGGGGTTGGCTACACCTTC. Its protein is CASKVGVGYTF. Full variable domain (remainder filled in from reference TRBV2 and TRBJ1-2): EPEVTQTPSHQVTQMGQEVILRCVPISNHLYFYWYRQILGQKVEFLVSFYNNEISEKSEIFDDQFSVERPDGSNFTLKIRSTKLEDSAMYFCASKVGVGYTFGSGTRLTVV.

In its sample, this clone was seen a few times. The chain is built from TRBV27 and TRBJ1-6; D call uncertain. Germline V lookup: CDR1 MNHEY, CDR2 SMNVEV (reference sequence). The CDR3 contains 18 residues. The ends were cut back, 6 bases at V and 0 bases at J, with 18 bases in the middle. The CDR3 nucleotides are TGTGCCAGCAGGCTCGAGGCAGCCGTAAGCTCCTATAATTCACCCCTCCACTTT. Translating it yields CASRLEAAVSSYNSPLHF.

In this sample, this clone is medium-sized. V usage is TRBV6-1 and J usage is TRBJ1-5; D unclear. The CDR3 is 14 amino acids. V was trimmed by 3 bases and J by 4 bases, leaving 10 bases between them. Germline V gives CDR1 MNHNS, CDR2 SASEGT. For the CDR3, the DNA is TGTGCCAGCAGTGATAATGGACCTAATCAGCCCCAGCATTTT. Protein: CASSDNGPNQPQHF.

This clone was counted once. This chain joins TRBV11-2 and TRBJ2-7; no firm D call. V lost 5 bases and J lost 6, with 17 bases in between. This CDR3 is 14 amino acids long. Germline V gene data show CDR1 as SGHAT and CDR2 as FQNNGV. The CDR3 sequence: CASSTLLSGIEQYF. CDR3 nucleotides: TGTGCCAGCAGCACCCTCCTTTCTGGTATCGAGCAGTACTTC. The whole variable domain, remainder taken from reference TRBV11-2 and TRBJ2-7, is EAGVAQSPRYKIIEKRQSVAFWCNPISGHATLYWYQQILGQGPKLLIQFQNNGVVDDSQLPKDRFSAERLKGVDSTLKIQPAKLEDSAVYLCASSTLLSGIEQYFGPGTRLTVT.

J is TRBJ2-2 and V is TRBV24-1, with 10 bases matching TRBD1. CDR3 length equals 16 residues. Germline V gene lookup returns CDR1 KGHDR and CDR2 SFDVKD. The ends lost 4 bases at V and 6 bases at J; junction bases unmatched: 7. CDR3 residues: CATSDTGQGTAGELFF. The DNA for the CDR3 is TGTGCCACCAGTGACACGGGACAGGGGACAGCCGGGGAGCTGTTTTTT.

V gene TRBV6-5 combines with J gene TRBJ2-1; 8 positions agree with TRBD2. This CDR3 is 15 amino acids long. The V gene end was trimmed by 5 bases and the J gene end by 5 bases; junction bases not matched to a gene: 8. CDR1 is MNHEY, CDR2 SVGAGI, per germline. The CDR3 DNA reads TGTGCCAGCAGTAATATAGCGGGAACAAACAATGAGCAGTTCTTC. This translates into CASSNIAGTNNEQFF.

This clone was seen once. The chain uses TRBV6-5 and TRBJ2-1; D not resolved. Trimming shortened V by 6 bases and J by 10 bases, and 10 bases separated the two germline ends. This CDR3 has 11 amino acids. In germline, CDR1 is MNHEY, CDR2 SVGAGI. The CDR3 spells CASRTRSEQFF. CDR3 DNA: TGTGCCAGCAGAACTCGGAGCGAGCAGTTCTTC.

The rearrangement links TRBV12-3 or TRBV12-4 to TRBJ2-7; 7 nucleotides line up with TRBD1. Trimming took 6 bases from V and 0 from J; bases not matched to a gene: 2. CDR3 length: 13 amino acids. The CDR3 DNA sequence: TGTGCCAGCAGCCGGGACAGCTCCTACGAGCAGTACTTC. It is translated as CASSRDSSYEQYF.

This chain connects TRBV12-3 or TRBV12-4 to TRBJ2-3; D uncertain. The CDR3 totals 13 residues. The V end lost 6 bases, the J end lost 6 bases, and 13 bases lay between the germline ends. The CDR3 region is CASRVRPADTQYF. For the CDR3, the DNA is TGTGCCAGCAGGGTTCGTCCCGCTGATACGCAGTATTTT.